This T cell receptor (beta chain) originates from a study of blood T cell repertoires in COVID-19. The germline CDR1 and CDR2 sequences are PRHDT and FYEKMQ (reference sequence). This CDR3 comprises 14 residues. Trimming took 2 bases from V and 4 from J, leaving 6 bases between them. Sequenced by immunoSEQ multiplex PCR; TCRdb stores in-frame clones only, minus some. This table holds under 250,000 clones, 85% found once. J is TRBJ1-6 and V is TRBV13, with a weak D call TRBD1 (5 bases). The sequence was collected from a woman between 50 and 59 years old with acute COVID-19. Specimen: PBMCs or T cells enriched from blood (not recorded which). In nucleotides, the CDR3 is TGTGCCAGCAGCTTACCAGGGTATAATTCACCCCTCCACTTT. Its protein is CASSLPGYNSPLHF.